The rows below give T cell receptor beta chains drawn from one sample of a study of blood T cell repertoires in COVID-19. The protocol was immunoSEQ multiplex PCR, while the TCRdb copy is restricted to in-frame clones and leaves out a portion. This table holds 150,000 or so clones, approximately 88% found once. The sample comprised PBMCs or T cells enriched from blood (not recorded which). These receptors originate from a woman aged 55-69 years who had recovered from COVID-19. Both conserved end residues are part of each CDR3. D genes are given only for firm matches.

J	V	D	CDR3
TRBJ1-6	TRBV9	-	CASSVGSGENNSPLHF
TRBJ1-5	TRBV28	TRBD1	CASSLGTGGWPQHF
TRBJ2-7	TRBV9	TRBD2	CASSQTSGGIEQYF
TRBJ1-1	TRBV21-1	-	CATTDRVTEAFF
TRBJ1-1	TRBV2	-	CASSGRTGGTEAFF
TRBJ1-6	TRBV11-2	-	CASSVTEDNSPLHF
TRBJ2-2	TRBV30	-	CAWSDRIGELFF
TRBJ1-4	TRBV5-1	-	CASSSGQLNEKLFF
TRBJ1-1	TRBV13	-	CASNLALGGTEAFF
TRBJ2-1	TRBV18	TRBD2	CASSPPGGTYNEQFF
TRBJ2-4	TRBV4-1	TRBD1	CASSLGPYRGVAKNIQYF
TRBJ2-7	TRBV5-1	-	CASTPFGSTSYEQYF
TRBJ2-7	TRBV12-3/TRBV12-4	TRBD1	CASSLMGQGSF
TRBJ1-3	TRBV2	-	CASSVDRGGNTIYF
TRBJ1-1	TRBV28	-	CATRQNTEAFF
TRBJ2-1	TRBV9	TRBD2	CASSALSGRWSEQFF
TRBJ2-3	TRBV3-1/TRBV3-2	-	CASSQDLADTQYF
TRBJ2-5	TRBV10-1	TRBD1	CASSDQTGLQETQYF
TRBJ1-5	TRBV28	-	CASRNLGARNQPQHF
TRBJ1-2	TRBV30	-	CAWSPDPREDYGYTF
TRBJ2-2	TRBV3-1/TRBV3-2	TRBD2	CASSQSGIDTGELFF
TRBJ1-3	TRBV2	TRBD1	CASRGTGLNTIYF
TRBJ2-3	TRBV19	TRBD2	CASSGSGSRADTQYF
TRBJ2-7	TRBV19	TRBD1	CASSHRQGTYEQYF
TRBJ2-1	TRBV24-1	-	CATSDTTLGIRNEQFF
TRBJ2-7	TRBV28	-	CASSPGMGPPYEQYF
TRBJ1-3	TRBV7-9	-	CASSQDWSGNTIYF
TRBJ2-5	TRBV7-8	TRBD1	CASSRLYRGAQETQYF
TRBJ1-5	TRBV28	-	CASNSGGTTNQPQHF
TRBJ2-7	TRBV28	TRBD1	CASSVPGQGASRLYEQYF
TRBJ2-2	TRBV7-9	TRBD1	CASSLSDRGTGELFF
TRBJ2-7	TRBV24-1	TRBD1	CATSDVQGGEQYF
TRBJ2-3	TRBV11-2	-	CASSLAGGTDTQYF
TRBJ2-2	TRBV6-5	-	CASRIMVAAGELFF
TRBJ2-5	TRBV9	-	CASGGLETQYF